Listed below are T cell receptor beta chains from one sample, sequenced in a study of T cell repertoires in cytomegalovirus infection. A single record per CDR3 protein comes from TCRdb applying MiXCR to the reads. The sample lists a few hundred thousand distinct CDR3 sequences; about 13% were seen once. Sequenced sample: PBMCs. The receptor set was obtained from a human donor in good health (CMV status not recorded). Some clones in this sample may be carry-over from other donors' samples. CDR3s include the opening cysteine and the closing phenylalanine or tryptophan. The D gene is left open where the match is weak. Clone size is not always given. Where it is, it says once, few, many or a class for expanded clones.

cdr3_nt cdr3_aa v_call clone_size d_call j_call
TGCAGCGTTGAACAGGGAGAGACCCAGTACTTC CSVEQGETQYF TRBV29-1 few - TRBJ2-5
TGTGCCAGCAGCTTACCCAGGGCCCTAAGGCACACTGAAGCTTTCTTT CASSLPRALRHTEAFF TRBV7-2 many - TRBJ1-1
TGTGCCAGCAGCCGGGACGGCGCAACTAATGAAAAACTGTTTTTT CASSRDGATNEKLFF TRBV7-6 few - TRBJ1-4
TGCAGTGCCCCCGTGGAATCGGGTGGCTACACCTTC CSAPVESGGYTF TRBV20-1 - - TRBJ1-2
TGTGCCAGCAGTGGGGCCACGCTAGCGGGGGCACTGCAGTTCTTC CASSGATLAGALQFF TRBV2 few TRBD2 TRBJ2-1
TGTGCCACCAGTGACCCCCGGGGGACTAGCGGTTCCCCCTGGAATGAGCAGTTCTTC CATSDPRGTSGSPWNEQFF TRBV24-1 many TRBD2 TRBJ2-1
TGTGCCAGTTTCGAGGAGAGGAACACTGAAGCTTTCTTT CASFEERNTEAFF TRBV19 - - TRBJ1-1
TGTGCCAGCAGCGACCGGGACAGGGGTACCAATCAGCCCCAGCATTTT CASSDRDRGTNQPQHF TRBV7-2 many TRBD1 TRBJ1-5
TGCAGCGTTAGGGCGGGAGTATCGAATGAGCAGTTCTTC CSVRAGVSNEQFF TRBV29-1 many TRBD2 TRBJ2-1
TGCAGCGTTGAAGGGACAGGGGATAACTATGGCTACACCTTC CSVEGTGDNYGYTF TRBV29-1 - TRBD1 TRBJ1-2
TGTGCCAGCAGTGAAAGGGGGCTCGAGCCCTACGAGCAGTACTTC CASSERGLEPYEQYF TRBV2 - TRBD1 TRBJ2-7
TGCAGCGTTTCACCGCGTATGAACACTGAAGCTTTCTTT CSVSPRMNTEAFF TRBV29-1 many - TRBJ1-1
TGCGCCAGTGGATCCCACCGCGGCACTGAAGCTTTCTTT CASGSHRGTEAFF TRBV5-1 few - TRBJ1-1
TGTGCCATCAGTGAAGGGCCCAGCGACCTGAACACTGAAGCTTTCTTT CAISEGPSDLNTEAFF TRBV10-3 many - TRBJ1-1
TGTGCCAGCAGGGTAGAGCAGGGAGCCGGCATCCTGCATTTC CASRVEQGAGILHF TRBV27 many - TRBJ2-1
TGTGCCAGCAGCTTAGAGGGGACAGGAATCTACGAGCAGTACTTC CASSLEGTGIYEQYF TRBV7-2 many TRBD1 TRBJ2-7
TGCGCCAGCAGTGACGGGGGGCTAAGGGACAGGGGTACGAACACCGGGGAGCTGTTTTTT CASSDGGLRDRGTNTGELFF TRBV10-1 many TRBD1 TRBJ2-2
TGTGCCAGCAGTTTTATCGGGTCTGGGGCCAACGTCCTGACTTTC CASSFIGSGANVLTF TRBV28 many - TRBJ2-6
TGTGCCAGCAAGTACAGTACGACTGAAGCTTTCTTT CASKYSTTEAFF TRBV28 - - TRBJ1-1
TGCGCCAGCAGTGAGCAGGGGACAACCACAGATACGCAGTATTTT CASSEQGTTTDTQYF TRBV10-2 many - TRBJ2-3
TGTGCTCCCTTGGGGCGGCCTTATAGCAATCAGCCCCAGCATTTT CAPLGRPYSNQPQHF TRBV7-4 many - TRBJ1-5
TGTGCCAGCAGTTACTTAGCGGGGGGGCGGAATGAGCAGTTCTTC CASSYLAGGRNEQFF TRBV6-6 - TRBD2 TRBJ2-1
TGTGCCAGCAGCTTGAAGGCCCAGGGCCATGGCTACACCTTC CASSLKAQGHGYTF TRBV7-2 many - TRBJ1-2